The next 18 T cell receptor beta chains were all read from a single sample in a study of glioma-infiltrating T cells. Amplification of TCR alpha and beta CDR3 regions from RNA used iRepertoire nested multiplex PCR. TCRdb re-called the multiplex PCR reads with MiXCR, one entry per CDR3 protein. The sample includes about 180,000 distinct CDR3 sequences, about 46% of them seen just once. Sequenced input: glioma tissue, nonneoplastic brain tissue, or PBMCs (not recorded which). Every receptor here comes from a human donor with low-grade glioma or glioblastoma, undergoing nonglioma brain surgery, or in good health (not recorded which).

This clonotype was picked up many times. The chain is built from TRBV6-6 and TRBJ2-7, with D possibly being TRBD2 (5 bases). V shed 0 bases and J shed 5 bases, with 11 bases lying between them. The length of the CDR3 is 14 residues. Germline CDR1 reads MNHNY; CDR2 reads SVGAGI (reference sequence). The CDR3 DNA reads as TGTGCCAGCAGTTACTCGAGTACCGGGAACGAGCAGTACTTC. Amino acid sequence: CASSYSSTGNEQYF.

As to this clonotype: A much larger clone differs by one base, so this may be a read error. The chain recombines TRBV7-2 with TRBJ2-7, with 9 bases lining up with TRBD2. The CDR3 loop spans 15 amino acids. The germline V gene has CDR1 SGHTA and CDR2 FQGNSA. As DNA, the CDR3 is TGTGCCAGCATCTTAGTTAGCGGGAGCTCCTACGAGCAGTACTTC. Encoded protein: CASILVSGSSYEQYF. Looking up the rest from reference TRBV7-2 and TRBJ2-7 gives the full variable domain: GAGVSQSPSNKVTEKGKDVELRCDPISGHTALYWYRQSLGQGLEFLIYFQGNSAPDKSGLPSDRFSAERTGGSVSTLTIQRTQQEDSAVYLCASILVSGSSYEQYFGPGTRLTVT.

Details on this clonotype: Since a much larger clone is just one base distant, this may be a read error. The chain couples TRBV7-9 to TRBJ2-3; no clear D. The CDR3 contains 14 residues. The germline gives CDR1 SEHNR, CDR2 FQNEAQ (reference sequence). The V end was cut by 4 bases, the J end by 2 bases, with 10 bases between. This chain's CDR3 is CASSSKGTTDTQYF. The CDR3, as DNA: TGTGCCAGCAGCTCCAAGGGTACCACAGATACGCAGTATTTT.

In the case of this clonotype: Compared with germline, one end of the junction differs, possibly owing to a read error. The chain joins TRBV30 to TRBJ2-7, with D possibly matching TRBD1 (6 bases). CDR3 size: 13 residues. The germline CDR1 and CDR2 sequences are GTSNPN and SVGIG (reference sequence). CDR3: CAWSGGPGNGNTF. DNA of the CDR3: TGTGCCTGGAGTGGGGGGCCAGGGAATGGCAATACGTTC.

The genes are TRBV19 and TRBJ1-6; D possibly corresponds to TRBD1 (5 bases). The CDR3 is made up of 17 amino acids. The V gene lost 4 bases and the J gene lost 8 bases, with 21 bases spanning the gap. Germline values: CDR1 LNHDA, CDR2 SQIVND (reference sequence). The CDR3 DNA reads as TGTGCCAGTAGTAGGATAGGGGTGATCAGACCGGATTCACCCCTCCACTTT. Translating it yields CASSRIGVIRPDSPLHF.

For this clonotype: The junction shows a germline mismatch at one end, possibly a read error. The chain employs TRBV14 and TRBJ1-3, with D unclear. Germline CDR1 SGHDN, CDR2 FVKESK. The CDR3 covers 14 residues. CDR3 amino acids: CASSGSNSGNSIYF. The CDR3 nucleotides are TGTGCCAGCAGTGGGAGCAACTCTGGAAACAGCATATATTTT.

For this clonotype: This may stem from a read error, because a much larger clone lies one nucleotide away. V is TRBV16 and J is TRBJ1-5, with a possible D match to TRBD1 (6 bases). The V end lost 1 base, the J end lost 3 bases, and 10 bases lay between the germline ends. This CDR3 has 15 amino acids. Germline V gene data show CDR1 as KGHSY and CDR2 as FQNENV. CDR3 region: CASSQLDRTNQPQHF. As DNA, the CDR3 is TGTGCCAGCAGCCAATTAGACAGGACCAATCAGCCCCAGCATTTT.

This clonotype was counted only a few times. V is TRBV5-1 and J is TRBJ2-3; D might be TRBD1 (6 bases). In germline, CDR1 is SGHRS, CDR2 YFSETQ. The CDR3 is 14 amino acids. V shed 0 bases and J shed 6 bases, with 11 bases lying between them. The CDR3 region is CASSLDRELDTQYF. DNA of the CDR3: TGCGCCAGCAGCTTGGACAGGGAGCTGGATACGCAGTATTTT.

The rearrangement joins TRBV14 to TRBJ1-2; the D is unclear. Germline loops: CDR1 SGHDN, CDR2 FVKESK. V was clipped by 2 bases and J by 5 bases, with 9 bases between them. The CDR3 has 13 residues. CDR3 sequence: CASSQSRIYGYTF. The CDR3 DNA sequence: TGTGCCAGCAGCCAATCCAGGATATATGGCTACACCTTC.

Here the CDR3 DNA reads TGTGCCAGCAGCTTATCAACCGGGGACTTCTCCTACGAGCAGTACTTC. Translating gives CASSLSTGDFSYEQYF. V is TRBV7-9 and J is TRBJ2-7; D might be TRBD2 (6 bases). The V end lost 2 bases, the J end lost 0 bases, and 14 bases lay between the germline ends. The CDR3 sequence is 16 residues long. Germline V lookup: CDR1 SEHNR, CDR2 FQNEAQ (reference sequence). The entire variable domain, with the rest obtained from reference TRBV7-9 and TRBJ2-7, is as follows: DTGVSQNPRHKITKRGQNVTFRCDPISEHNRLYWYRQTLGQGPEFLTYFQNEAQLEKSRLLSDRFSAERPKGSFSTLEIQRTEQGDSAMYLCASSLSTGDFSYEQYFGPGTRLTVT.

This clonotype was seen a handful of times. This chain uses TRBV4-1 with TRBJ2-7; weak D call: TRBD2 (6 bases). The CDR3 has 15 amino acids. Germline CDR1 reads MGHRA; CDR2 reads YSYEKL. V dropped 1 base and J dropped 2 bases, with 12 bases sitting between them. The CDR3 DNA follows: TGCGCCAGCAGCCAAGTAGCGGAGCAAACCTACGAGCAGTACTTC. This encodes CASSQVAEQTYEQYF.

Note on this clonotype: This could be a read error, since a much larger clone is one nucleotide away. The CDR3 region is CASSPRGELNTEAFF. DNA of the CDR3: TGCGCCAGCAGCCCGAGGGGAGAGCTGAACACTGAAGCTTTCTTT. The chain carries TRBV5-1 and TRBJ1-1; a possible D gene is TRBD1 (5 bases). V dropped 4 bases and J dropped 0 bases, with 13 bases sitting between them. The CDR3 totals 15 residues. Germline values: CDR1 SGHRS, CDR2 YFSETQ.

This clonotype was recorded many times. The genes are TRBV28 and TRBJ2-1; D might be TRBD1 or TRBD2, each matching 6 bases. There are 15 residues in the CDR3. The V gene's germline CDR1 is MDHEN and CDR2 SYDVKM. V shed 7 bases and J shed 2 bases, with 15 bases lying between them. Here the CDR3 DNA reads TGTGCCAGCACCCCCGGGGGCGCGCCCTACAATGAGCAGTTCTTC. It specifies CASTPGGAPYNEQFF. The full variable domain, in which reference TRBV28 and TRBJ2-1 provide the parts outside the CDR3, is DVKVTQSSRYLVKRTGEKVFLECVQDMDHENMFWYRQDPGLGLRLIYFSYDVKMKEKGDIPEGYSVSREKKERFSLILESASTNQTSMYLCASTPGGAPYNEQFFGPGTRLTVL.

This clonotype was observed a few times. The chain links TRBV19 to TRBJ2-1; D unclear. The CDR3 contains 16 residues. From germline, CDR1 is LNHDA and CDR2 SQIVND (reference sequence). V lost 5 bases and J lost 0, with 14 bases in between. In nucleotides, the CDR3 is TGTGCCAGTAGTGTCCTAGGAGATAGCTCCTACAATGAGCAGTTCTTC. This sequence encodes CASSVLGDSSYNEQFF.

The chain employs TRBV7-8 and TRBJ1-3; 9 positions match TRBD1. In germline, CDR1 is SGHVS, CDR2 FQNEAQ. The CDR3 is made up of 15 amino acids. The V and J ends lost 1 base and 9 bases, in that order; junction bases with no gene match: 7. For the CDR3, the DNA is TGTGCCAGCAGCTTAGTTCGGACAGGGGTCGGCACCATATATTTT. Translating it yields CASSLVRTGVGTIYF.

On this clonotype itself: This may be a read error: a much more frequent sequence differs by one nucleotide. In DNA form, the CDR3 reads TGTGCCAGCAGCCTCGGGACTGACCTGGATACGCAGTATTTT. This translates into CASSLGTDLDTQYF. The chain combines TRBV7-2 with TRBJ2-3; a weak D match, TRBD2 (6 bases). The germline gives CDR1 SGHTA, CDR2 FQGNSA. This CDR3 is built from 14 residues. Trimming shortened V by 5 bases and J by 6 bases, and 15 bases separated the two germline ends.

This clonotype was recorded many times. V usage is TRBV27 and J usage is TRBJ1-5; TRBD1 might be the D (5 bases). Between the trimmed V and J ends, which lost 10 bases and 2 bases, there was a span of 9 bases. The germline CDR1 and CDR2 sequences are MNHEY and SMNVEV (reference sequence). CDR3 length equals 12 residues. The CDR3 nucleotides read TGTGCCACCAAGACAGGCAATCAGCCCCAGCATTTT. Translating it yields CATKTGNQPQHF.

This clonotype was counted many times. The V call is TRBV19, the J call TRBJ1-1; TRBD1 is a possible D gene (5 bases). The germline CDR1 and CDR2 sequences are LNHDA and SQIVND (reference sequence). Trimming stripped 1 base from V and 7 bases from J, with 10 bases between. The length of the CDR3 is 13 residues. CDR3 loop: CASSIGQGLEAFF. CDR3 in DNA: TGTGCCAGTAGTATAGGGCAGGGACTTGAAGCTTTCTTT.